What follows are 32 T cell receptor beta chains derived from one specimen sequenced in a study of identical twins. TCRdb re-derived calls from the 5' RACE reads in MiXCR, one entry per CDR3 protein. Of some 790,000 distinct CDR3 sequences listed, about 20% are singletons. These same data were also listed under a study on T cells expressing NK-cell markers.

The sample was PBMCs. Every receptor here comes from a woman aged 18-29 years in good health.

The genes are TRBV6-2 or TRBV6-3 and TRBJ1-2; no reliable D call. Looked up from germline, CDR1 is MNHEY and CDR2 is SVGEGT. The V end was cut by 5 bases, the J end by 4 bases, with 8 bases between. The CDR3 spans 12 residues. The CDR3 region has the DNA TGTGCCAGCAGTGCTGCGGCCTATGGCTACACCTTC. Amino acid sequence: CASSAAAYGYTF.

There are a few counts of this clonotype. The chain uses TRBV6-1 and TRBJ2-5, with TRBD2 identical over 7 bases. CDR1 MNHNS and CDR2 SASEGT come from the germline V gene. The CDR3 has 14 residues. The CDR3 DNA follows: TGTGCGTGCGGGGCGGGGGATATTCAAGAGACCCAGTACTTC. As protein: CACGAGDIQETQYF.

This clonotype appeared a few times. The V call is TRBV20-1, the J call TRBJ2-1; D not resolved. This CDR3 region has 11 residues. Germline CDR1 DFQATT, CDR2 SNEGSKA (reference sequence). The V end lost 3 bases, the J end lost 4 bases, and 4 bases lay between the germline ends. The CDR3 loop reads CSASWYNEQFF. The CDR3 DNA reads TGCAGTGCTAGTTGGTACAATGAGCAGTTCTTC.

This rearrangement joins TRBV12-3 or TRBV12-4 to TRBJ2-3; D might be TRBD2 (6 bases). Trimming took 3 bases from V and 5 from J, leaving 15 bases between them. This CDR3 region has 15 residues. In DNA, the CDR3 is TGTGCCAGCAGTTTGGGGACTGGGGGTAGAGATACGCAGTATTTT. Its protein is CASSLGTGGRDTQYF.

This clonotype was counted a few times. The rearrangement joins TRBV5-1 to TRBJ2-1; unclear D gene. Trimming took 5 bases from V and 0 from J, leaving 12 bases between them. The CDR3 loop spans 15 amino acids. The germline V gene encodes CDR1 SGHRS and CDR2 YFSETQ. CDR3 bases: TGCGCCAGCAGTCGGGCCGAGAGCTCCTACAATGAGCAGTTCTTC. Protein product: CASSRAESSYNEQFF.

This chain links TRBV3-1 with TRBJ1-2, with 7 bases fitting TRBD1. Germline trimming cut 5 bases from V and 7 bases from J; bases unmatched to any gene: 10. The germline V gene encodes CDR1 LGHDT and CDR2 YNNKEL (reference sequence). The CDR3 extends over 14 amino acids. The CDR3 spells CASSWGTGEGGYTF. DNA for the CDR3: TGTGCCAGCAGCTGGGGAACAGGGGAGGGTGGCTACACCTTC.

This sequence joins TRBV5-5 and TRBJ2-7, with D possibly matching TRBD2 (6 bases). Trimming removed 4 bases from V and 4 bases from J, with 24 bases in between. This CDR3 is built from 17 residues. CDR1 and CDR2 (germline): SGHKS, YYEKEE (reference sequence). The CDR3 reads CASSRNGVSGAGYEQYF. CDR3 DNA sequence: TGTGCCAGCAGCCGAAACGGGGTTAGCGGAGCTGGATACGAGCAGTACTTC.

The chain employs TRBV10-3 and TRBJ2-7; 14 nucleotides match TRBD2. Germline CDR1 ENHRY, CDR2 SYGVKD. The CDR3 extends over 16 amino acids. Unmatched junction bases numbered 6, after V lost 6 bases and J lost 2 bases. DNA for the CDR3: TGTGCCATCAGCAGGACTAGCGGGAGGCCGACCTACGAGCAGTACTTC. Its translation is CAISRTSGRPTYEQYF.

This clonotype was observed at least ten times. The rearrangement joins TRBV12-3 or TRBV12-4 to TRBJ2-3; D is perhaps TRBD2 (6 bases). The CDR3 covers 14 residues. V lost 6 bases, J lost 0 bases, and 10 bases lay in between. CDR3 loop: CASSPGDSTDTQYF. CDR3 DNA sequence: TGTGCCAGCAGCCCGGGGGACAGCACAGATACGCAGTATTTT.

This clonotype has ten or more counts. The V call is TRBV10-2, the J call TRBJ2-1; the D call may be TRBD1 or TRBD2 (5 bases each). V was pared by 8 bases and J by 0 bases, with 17 bases between. Germline V gene sequence: CDR1 WSHSY, CDR2 SAAADI. The CDR3 loop spans 16 amino acids. The CDR3 sequence: CASATGRTLSYNEQFF. The CDR3 DNA reads TGCGCCAGCGCCACGGGACGGACCCTCTCCTACAATGAGCAGTTCTTC.

CDR3 coding DNA: TGCAGTGCTAGAGTGGGGACAGGAGTCTACGAGCAGTACTTC. Translated: CSARVGTGVYEQYF. This chain links TRBV20-1 with TRBJ2-7, with 8 bases that match TRBD1. J lost 3 bases, V lost 1 base, and 5 bases had no gene match. CDR1 and CDR2 from the germline V gene are DFQATT and SNEGSKA (reference sequence). CDR3 length: 14 residues.

This clonotype turned up a few times. The rearrangement uses TRBV12-3 or TRBV12-4 and TRBJ2-7, with 8 positions matching TRBD2. This CDR3 is 13 amino acids long. The ends lost 6 bases at V and 4 bases at J; junction bases unmatched: 5. Written as DNA, the CDR3 is TGTGCCAGCAGAGTTCTAGCGGGTTACGAGCAGTACTTC. It specifies CASRVLAGYEQYF.

The V call is TRBV3-1, the J call TRBJ2-3, with 10 bases aligning to TRBD2. The germline gives CDR1 LGHDT, CDR2 YNNKEL (reference sequence). The V and J ends lost 2 bases and 5 bases, in that order; junction bases with no gene match: 7. The CDR3 sequence is 16 residues long. CDR3 sequence: CASSQLAGGVVDTQYF. The DNA of the CDR3 is TGTGCCAGCAGCCAATTAGCGGGAGGAGTTGTAGATACGCAGTATTTT.

This clonotype showed up just a few times. Since a much larger clone is just one base distant, this may be a read error. The rearrangement joins TRBV12-3 or TRBV12-4 to TRBJ2-3; a weak D match, TRBD2 (6 bases). The CDR3 loop spans 16 amino acids. Here the CDR3 DNA reads TGTGCCAGCAGACCACGGGCCGCGGGGACCACAGATTCGCAGTATTTT. It translates to CASRPRAAGTTDSQYF.

The rearrangement links TRBV7-8 to TRBJ2-5; D unclear. Trimming removed 5 bases from V and 0 bases from J, with 10 bases in between. This CDR3 is 14 amino acids long. Germline loops: CDR1 SGHVS, CDR2 FQNEAQ. CDR3: CASSPLGYQETQYF. CDR3 coding DNA: TGTGCCAGCAGCCCCCTAGGGTACCAAGAGACCCAGTACTTC.

V gene TRBV20-1 combines with J gene TRBJ1-1; unclear D gene. Trimming took off 4 bases at V and 0 bases at J, with 9 bases between the two ends. The CDR3 runs 13 residues. Germline CDR1 reads DFQATT; CDR2 reads SNEGSKA (reference sequence). The CDR3 DNA sequence: TGCAGTGCTAACAGTCTCTTGAACACTGAAGCTTTCTTT. Encoded protein: CSANSLLNTEAFF.

At least ten counts were recorded for this clonotype. The chain employs TRBV12-3 or TRBV12-4 and TRBJ2-2; D possibly corresponds to TRBD2 (7 bases). V was shortened by 5 bases and J by 5 bases, with 12 bases between the two germline ends. This CDR3 has 14 residues. The CDR3 nucleotides are TGTGCCAGCAGTGCGAGGGGGGGAACCGGGGAGCTGTTTTTT. Protein sequence: CASSARGGTGELFF.

The J gene is TRBJ1-4, the V gene TRBV6-4; the D is unclear. V dropped 2 bases and J dropped 4 bases, with 20 bases sitting between them. Germline V gene sequence: CDR1 MRHNA, CDR2 SNTAGT. The length of the CDR3 is 18 residues. CDR3 residues: CASSDRRPPTPLNEKLFF. CDR3 bases: TGTGCCAGCAGTGACCGTAGACCCCCAACTCCTCTTAATGAAAAACTGTTTTTT.

V usage is TRBV29-1 and J usage is TRBJ2-7; 7 nucleotides line up with TRBD1. Germline V lookup: CDR1 SQVTM, CDR2 ANQGSEA. This CDR3 has 13 amino acids. V was pared by 4 bases and J by 2 bases, with 5 bases of the junction left unmatched. The chain's CDR3 is CSVGPTGPYEQYF. The CDR3 coding sequence is TGCAGCGTTGGGCCGACAGGGCCCTACGAGCAGTACTTC.

The rearrangement links TRBV7-2 to TRBJ2-7; the D gene is possibly TRBD2 (7 bases). V lost 3 bases, J lost 6 bases, and 12 bases lay in between. CDR3 size: 13 residues. Germline V gene data show CDR1 as SGHTA and CDR2 as FQGNSA. CDR3 amino acids: CASSFYREGEQYF. Written as DNA, the CDR3 is TGTGCCAGCAGCTTCTACAGGGAGGGCGAGCAGTACTTC.

The CDR3 DNA reads TGTGCCAGCCGCGAGGGGGCCTACAATGAGCAGTTCTTC. It translates to CASREGAYNEQFF. This rearrangement joins TRBV28 to TRBJ2-1; tentative D call: TRBD1 (6 bases). This CDR3 region has 13 residues. Germline CDR1 MDHEN, CDR2 SYDVKM. Trimming left V 8 bases short and J 2 bases short, with 10 bases between.

The chain recombines TRBV11-2 with TRBJ1-2; a possible D gene is TRBD1 (6 bases). Germline V CDR1 and CDR2: SGHAT, FQNNGV. The CDR3 runs 15 residues. Trimming removed 1 base at V and 8 bases at J, with 17 bases between. CDR3 DNA sequence: TGTGCCAGCAGCTTAGCCGGCGTACAGGGTTCGGGCTACACCTTC. Translating it yields CASSLAGVQGSGYTF. Full variable domain (missing parts from reference TRBV11-2 and TRBJ1-2): EAGVAQSPRYKIIEKRQSVAFWCNPISGHATLYWYQQILGQGPKLLIQFQNNGVVDDSQLPKDRFSAERLKGVDSTLKIQPAKLEDSAVYLCASSLAGVQGSGYTFGSGTRLTVV.

The V call is TRBV6-1, the J call TRBJ2-5; 12 bases agree with TRBD2. The CDR3 totals 18 residues. After removal of 3 bases from V and 3 bases from J, the junction contained 11 bases not matched to a gene. CDR1 MNHNS and CDR2 SASEGT come from the germline V gene. The CDR3 spells CASSDQGLAGGLEETQYF. The CDR3 DNA sequence: TGTGCCAGCAGTGATCAGGGTCTAGCGGGGGGGCTGGAAGAGACCCAGTACTTC.

The chain is built from TRBV27 and TRBJ1-1; TRBD1 aligns across 9 bases. CDR3 length: 14 residues. In germline, CDR1 is MNHEY, CDR2 SMNVEV (reference sequence). The trim removed 4 bases at V and 1 base at J, leaving 1 base unmatched. The CDR3 nucleotides are TGTGCCAGCAGTTGGGACAGGGAGAACACTGAAGCTTTCTTT. Its translation is CASSWDRENTEAFF.

The V and J genes are TRBV12-3 or TRBV12-4 and TRBJ2-2, with D maybe TRBD2 (6 bases). The V end lost 6 bases, the J end lost 2 bases, and 13 bases lay between the germline ends. The CDR3 contains 15 residues. The CDR3 is CASRRPGLNTGELFF. The DNA for the CDR3 is TGTGCCAGCAGACGCCCGGGACTTAACACCGGGGAGCTGTTTTTT.

This clonotype was counted only a few times. The chain links TRBV12-3 or TRBV12-4 to TRBJ2-1; perhaps TRBD2 as D (5 bases). The CDR3 consists of 13 residues. Trimming took off 1 base at V and 7 bases at J, with 8 bases between the two ends. CDR3: CASSLGEPNEQFF. CDR3 DNA sequence: TGTGCCAGCAGTTTAGGGGAGCCGAATGAGCAGTTCTTC.

This clonotype was detected a few times. The chain recombines TRBV5-1 with TRBJ2-2; D is ambiguous. This CDR3 region has 15 residues. Germline CDR1 is SGHRS and CDR2 is YFSETQ. V was shortened by 2 bases and J by 4 bases, with 12 bases between the two germline ends. The CDR3 DNA reads as TGCGCCAGCAGCTTTTTACCAGCTGTCACCGGGGAGCTGTTTTTT. Translated: CASSFLPAVTGELFF. Full variable domain (remainder filled in from reference TRBV5-1 and TRBJ2-2): KAGVTQTPRYLIKTRGQQVTLSCSPISGHRSVSWYQQTPGQGLQFLFEYFSETQRNKGNFPGRFSGRQFSNSRSEMNVSTLELGDSALYLCASSFLPAVTGELFFGEGSRLTVL.

The chain employs TRBV5-6 and TRBJ2-3; D assignment may be TRBD1 or TRBD2 (7 bases each). V was pared by 5 bases and J by 7 bases, with 17 bases between. Germline V gives CDR1 SGHDT, CDR2 YYEEEE. The CDR3 has 14 residues. The CDR3 coding sequence is TGTGCCAGCAGTCCGACAGGGCGGGAGAATACGCAGTATTTT. It yields the protein CASSPTGRENTQYF.

This clonotype was seen a handful of times. J is TRBJ2-1 and V is TRBV6-1; D is possibly TRBD1 (6 bases). This CDR3 comprises 13 residues. Germline assignment: CDR1 MNHNS and CDR2 SASEGT. V shed 6 bases and J shed 15 bases, with 21 bases lying between them. The CDR3 loop reads CASSRVGGHPSFF. CDR3 sequence (DNA): TGTGCCAGCAGCCGAGTTGGGGGACATCCTTCGTTCTTC.

This clonotype showed up many times. This chain links TRBV29-1 with TRBJ2-7; D perhaps matches TRBD2 (6 bases). V lost 4 bases and J 2 bases, leaving 18 bases between the germline ends. The CDR3 runs 15 residues. The germline V gene has CDR1 SQVTM and CDR2 ANQGSEA. The CDR3 loop is CSVGRIAGPTYEQYF. The CDR3 nucleotides are TGCAGCGTTGGACGTATTGCGGGGCCTACCTACGAGCAGTACTTC.

This chain uses TRBV11-3 with TRBJ2-6; D is unresolved. The germline CDR1 and CDR2 sequences are SGHNT and YENEEA. The CDR3 is made up of 15 amino acids. V gave up 2 bases and J gave up 0 bases, with 5 bases separating them. CDR3 protein: CASSLIDSGANVLTF. In DNA, the CDR3 is TGTGCCAGCAGCTTAATAGACTCTGGGGCCAACGTCCTGACTTTC.

This sequence joins TRBV5-1 and TRBJ2-3; tentative D call: TRBD2 (5 bases). The V gene's germline CDR1 is SGHRS and CDR2 YFSETQ. This CDR3 has 15 residues. V was clipped by 3 bases and J by 2 bases, with 13 bases between them. The CDR3 sequence is CASSSQRLATDTQYF. In DNA form, the CDR3 reads TGCGCCAGCAGCTCCCAGCGGTTGGCCACAGATACGCAGTATTTT.